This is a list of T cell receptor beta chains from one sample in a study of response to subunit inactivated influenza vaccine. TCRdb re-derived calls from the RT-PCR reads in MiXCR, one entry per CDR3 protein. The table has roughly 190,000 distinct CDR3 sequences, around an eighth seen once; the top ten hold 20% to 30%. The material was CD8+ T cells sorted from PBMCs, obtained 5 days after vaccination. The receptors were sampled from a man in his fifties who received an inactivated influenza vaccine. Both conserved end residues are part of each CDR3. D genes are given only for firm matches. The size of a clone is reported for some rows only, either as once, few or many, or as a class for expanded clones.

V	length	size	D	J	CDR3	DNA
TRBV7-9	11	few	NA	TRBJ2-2	CASRGPGELFF	TGTGCCAGCAGAGGCCCCGGGGAGCTGTTTTTT
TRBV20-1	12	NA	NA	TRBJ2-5	CSARWAGETQYF	TGCAGTGCTAGATGGGCTGGGGAGACCCAGTACTTC
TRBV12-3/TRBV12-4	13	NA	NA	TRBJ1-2	CASSLASPYGYTF	TGTGCCAGCAGTTTAGCAAGTCCTTATGGCTACACCTTC
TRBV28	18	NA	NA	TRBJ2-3	CASSPRYVGAGSTDTQYF	TGTGCCAGCAGTCCCCGTTATGTGGGGGCTGGGAGTACAGATACGCAGTATTTT
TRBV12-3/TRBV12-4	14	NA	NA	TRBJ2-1	CASSPTDWSNEQFF	TGTGCCAGCAGTCCGACGGACTGGAGCAATGAGCAGTTCTTC
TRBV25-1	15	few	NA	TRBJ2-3	CASLPDQRSTDTQYF	TGTGCCAGCCTACCGGACCAGCGTAGCACAGATACGCAGTATTTT
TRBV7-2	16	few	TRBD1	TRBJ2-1	CASSYGSGQGGNEQFF	TGTGCCAGCAGCTACGGATCGGGACAGGGCGGCAATGAGCAGTTCTTC
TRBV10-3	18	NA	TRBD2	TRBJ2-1	CAISESIEGGRFYNEQLF	TGTGCCATCAGTGAGTCGATTGAGGGAGGGCGGTTTTACAATGAGCAGCTCTTC
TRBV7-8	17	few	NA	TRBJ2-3	CASSPGDIRRVQDTQYF	TGTGCCAGCAGTCCAGGGGACATCCGGCGGGTTCAGGATACGCAGTATTTT
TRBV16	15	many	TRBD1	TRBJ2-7	CASSQSPGQIYEQYF	TGTGCCAGCAGCCAATCCCCGGGACAGATCTACGAGCAGTACTTC
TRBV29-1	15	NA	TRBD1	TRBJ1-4	CSVEDRTGPAEKLFF	TGCAGCGTTGAAGATCGGACAGGGCCGGCGGAAAAACTGTTTTTT
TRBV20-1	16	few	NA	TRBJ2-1	CSARGRRMGVNNEQFF	TGCAGTGCTAGAGGTCGTCGGATGGGGGTGAACAATGAGCAGTTCTTC
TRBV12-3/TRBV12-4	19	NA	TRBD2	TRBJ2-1	CTSSSPGLAGVSPYNEQFF	TGTACCAGCAGTTCTCCGGGACTAGCGGGAGTCAGTCCTTACAATGAGCAGTTCTTC
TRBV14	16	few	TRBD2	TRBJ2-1	CASSQDGTSSIDEQFF	TGTGCCAGCAGCCAAGATGGGACTAGCTCGATAGATGAGCAGTTCTTC
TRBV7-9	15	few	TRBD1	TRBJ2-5	CASSLGQGRQETQYF	TGTGCCAGCAGCCTTGGACAGGGACGACAAGAGACCCAGTACTTC
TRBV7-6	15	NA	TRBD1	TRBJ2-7	CASSHGQGASYEQYF	TGTGCCAGCAGCCACGGACAGGGGGCTTCCTACGAGCAGTACTTC
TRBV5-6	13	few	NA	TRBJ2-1	CASSPGAYNEQFF	TGTGCCAGCAGCCCGGGTGCCTACAATGAGCAGTTCTTC
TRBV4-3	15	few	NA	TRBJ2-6	CASSQEISGANVLTF	TGCGCCAGCAGCCAAGAGATCTCTGGGGCCAACGTCCTGACTTTC
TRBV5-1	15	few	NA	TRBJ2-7	CASSLDQGLPDEQYF	TGCGCCAGCAGCTTGGATCAGGGATTACCGGACGAGCAGTACTTC
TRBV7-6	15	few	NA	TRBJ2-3	CASSLNPKNTDTQYF	TGTGCCAGCAGCTTAAATCCTAAAAACACAGATACGCAGTATTTT
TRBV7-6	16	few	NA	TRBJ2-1	CASSLLLATSVNEQFF	TGTGCCAGCAGCTTACTGTTGGCAACCTCTGTCAATGAGCAGTTCTTC
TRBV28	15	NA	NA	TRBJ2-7	CASSLAGGPSYEQYF	TGTGCCAGCAGTTTGGCCGGGGGGCCTTCCTACGAGCAGTACTTC
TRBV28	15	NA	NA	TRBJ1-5	CASSYPQVSNQTQHF	TGTGCCAGCAGCTACCCCCAAGTTAGCAATCAGACCCAGCATTTT
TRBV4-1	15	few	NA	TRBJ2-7	CASSQVWASSYEQYF	TGCGCCAGCAGCCAAGTGTGGGCAAGCTCCTACGAGCAGTACTTC
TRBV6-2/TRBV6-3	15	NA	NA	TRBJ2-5	CASSYLGGYQETQYF	TGTGCCAGCTCGTACCTAGGAGGGTACCAAGAGACCCAGTACTTC
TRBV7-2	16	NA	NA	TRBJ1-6	CASSLTRPPGISPLHF	TGTGCCAGCAGCTTAACGAGACCGCCGGGTATTTCACCCCTCCACTTT
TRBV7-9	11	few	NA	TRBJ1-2	CASSPGAVYTF	TGTGCCAGCAGCCCGGGGGCCGTCTACACCTTC
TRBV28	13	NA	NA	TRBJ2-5	CASREASQETQYF	TGTGCCAGCAGGGAGGCTAGCCAAGAGACCCAGTACTTC
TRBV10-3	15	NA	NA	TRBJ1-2	CAISESIGSWYGYTF	TGTGCCATCAGTGAGTCGATTGGGTCGTGGTATGGCTACACCTTC